The rows below give T cell receptor beta chains drawn from one sample of a study of cytomegalovirus exposure and HLA in healthy donors. Assay: immunoSEQ multiplex PCR; the TCRdb copy retains only in-frame clones and omits some. The table records about 150,000 clones, approximately 9% of them present only once. The sample comprised PBMCs. These receptors were collected from a male donor in good health and CMV-seronegative. Each CDR3 is given with its conserved first and last residue. Each record gives: D gene, clone size, V gene, J gene, CDR3 DNA, CDR3 protein. The D gene is left open where the match is weak. A row's size may be missing; if present it is once, few, many or a size class.

D: TRBD1
size: NA
V: TRBV12-5
J: TRBJ1-1
DNA: TGTGCTAGTGGTTTGTTACAGGAGGGACAGGGGCCCAACACTGAAGCTTTCTTT
CDR3: CASGLLQEGQGPNTEAFF

D: TRBD2
size: NA
V: TRBV4-3
J: TRBJ2-7
DNA: TGCGCCAGCAGCCAAGATTGGGGGGGCTCCTACGAGCAGTACTTC
CDR3: CASSQDWGGSYEQYF

D: TRBD2
size: few
V: TRBV4-1
J: TRBJ2-7
DNA: TGCGCCAGCAGCCAAGAGGGACTAGCGGGATACTACGAGCAGTACTTC
CDR3: CASSQEGLAGYYEQYF

D: NA
size: few
V: TRBV7-3
J: TRBJ2-1
DNA: TGTGCCAGCAGCTTTCCTAGTCGTAATGAGCAGTTCTTC
CDR3: CASSFPSRNEQFF

D: NA
size: few
V: TRBV14
J: TRBJ2-3
DNA: TGTGCCAGCAGCCAATCCAGGGGCCAGGCGCAGTATTTT
CDR3: CASSQSRGQAQYF

D: NA
size: NA
V: TRBV28
J: TRBJ1-2
DNA: TGTGCCAGCAGTCCCCCAGAAGGGGCCTATGGCTACACCTTC
CDR3: CASSPPEGAYGYTF

D: NA
size: few
V: TRBV29-1
J: TRBJ2-6
DNA: TGCAGCGTTCAGCTGTCGAGGGTGAGCTCTGGGGCCAACGTCCTGACTTTC
CDR3: CSVQLSRVSSGANVLTF

D: TRBD2
size: few
V: TRBV19
J: TRBJ2-7
DNA: TGTGCCAGTAGTATCACTAGCGGGCCGTCCTACGAGCAGTACTTC
CDR3: CASSITSGPSYEQYF

D: TRBD1
size: NA
V: TRBV6-5
J: TRBJ2-1
DNA: TGTGCCAGCAGCTCGACAGGGGGCGGACACAATGAGCAGTTCTTC
CDR3: CASSSTGGGHNEQFF

D: NA
size: few
V: TRBV5-4
J: TRBJ2-7
DNA: TGTGCCAGCAGCTTGGAGCAGGGTATCCTCTACGAGCAGTACTTC
CDR3: CASSLEQGILYEQYF

D: NA
size: few
V: TRBV7-2
J: TRBJ2-2
DNA: TGTGCCAGCAGCTTATTTGGGTTGGGAGACACCGGGGAGCTGTTTTTT
CDR3: CASSLFGLGDTGELFF

D: TRBD1
size: few
V: TRBV5-6
J: TRBJ1-2
DNA: TGTGCCAGCAGCTTGGGGGACAGGGACAACTATGGCTACACCTTC
CDR3: CASSLGDRDNYGYTF

D: NA
size: few
V: TRBV29-1
J: TRBJ2-6
DNA: TGCAGCGTCGATGGGGGGTCTGGGGCCAACGTCCTGACTTTC
CDR3: CSVDGGSGANVLTF

D: NA
size: few
V: TRBV7-9
J: TRBJ2-7
DNA: TGTGCCAGCAGCTTAGCCCCATCTCTAACGGACGAGCAGTACTTC
CDR3: CASSLAPSLTDEQYF

D: NA
size: NA
V: TRBV6-5
J: TRBJ2-7
DNA: TGTGCCAGCAGTTTGGACAACTCCTACGAGCAGTACTTC
CDR3: CASSLDNSYEQYF

D: NA
size: few
V: TRBV28
J: TRBJ2-1
DNA: TGTGCCAGCAGTCCGGTACCCCGGGGGGCTTTGAACAATGAGCAGTTCTTC
CDR3: CASSPVPRGALNNEQFF

D: TRBD1
size: few
V: TRBV7-9
J: TRBJ1-2
DNA: TGTGCCAGCAGCTTAGACCAGGGACAGCCTCGAGGGGGCTACACCTTC
CDR3: CASSLDQGQPRGGYTF

D: TRBD1
size: NA
V: TRBV5-5
J: TRBJ2-6
DNA: TGTGCCAGTACAATATACAGGGGGCCCAACTCTGGGGCCAACGTCCTGACTTTC
CDR3: CASTIYRGPNSGANVLTF

D: NA
size: NA
V: TRBV7-8
J: TRBJ2-2
DNA: TGTGCCAGCAGCTTAGGACAGGAGAACCCTAAGGGGGAGCTGTTTTTT
CDR3: CASSLGQENPKGELFF

D: NA
size: few
V: TRBV6-4
J: TRBJ2-3
DNA: TGTGCCAGCCGGAAAGGGCTAGCGCTAAGCGATACGCAGTATTTT
CDR3: CASRKGLALSDTQYF

D: NA
size: many
V: TRBV4-3
J: TRBJ1-1
DNA: TGCGCCAGCAGCCGTACAGGGAACACTGAAGCTTTCTTT
CDR3: CASSRTGNTEAFF

D: NA
size: few
V: TRBV28
J: TRBJ2-7
DNA: TGTGCCAGCAGTTTATCCGGGGGTATCAACGAGCAGTACTTC
CDR3: CASSLSGGINEQYF

D: NA
size: few
V: TRBV11-2
J: TRBJ1-1
DNA: TGTGCCAGCAGCTTAAGTCCGTCGGAGGGTGAAGCTTTCTTT
CDR3: CASSLSPSEGEAFF

D: TRBD1
size: NA
V: TRBV25-1
J: TRBJ1-4
DNA: TGTGCCAGCAGCTCACGGACAGGGGAAAAACTGTTTTTT
CDR3: CASSSRTGEKLFF

D: NA
size: NA
V: TRBV30
J: TRBJ2-1
DNA: TGTGCCTGGATGGGGGCTCTGGCCTACAATGAGCAGTTCTTC
CDR3: CAWMGALAYNEQFF

D: NA
size: few
V: TRBV5-1
J: TRBJ1-2
DNA: TGCGCCAGCAGCCCGGGAGTATTTGGCTACACCTTC
CDR3: CASSPGVFGYTF

D: NA
size: few
V: TRBV4-1
J: TRBJ2-7
DNA: TGCGCCAGCAGCGAACGACAGGGAGGCGCCTACGAGCAGTACTTC
CDR3: CASSERQGGAYEQYF

D: TRBD1
size: NA
V: TRBV7-9
J: TRBJ2-5
DNA: TGTGCCAGCAGCTCCCCCCCGACAGGGAAGGAGGAGACCCAGTACTTC
CDR3: CASSSPPTGKEETQYF

D: NA
size: few
V: TRBV11-3
J: TRBJ2-1
DNA: TGTGCCAGCAGCTTAGAGGGGGCTCCTCTCAATGAGCAGTTCTTC
CDR3: CASSLEGAPLNEQFF

D: NA
size: few
V: TRBV6-5
J: TRBJ1-1
DNA: TGTGCCAGCAGCCTCGTTCCTACTCATGAAGCTTTCTTT
CDR3: CASSLVPTHEAFF

D: NA
size: few
V: TRBV9
J: TRBJ1-1
DNA: TGTGCCAGCAGCGTATGGCAGAACACTGAAGCTTTCTTT
CDR3: CASSVWQNTEAFF

D: NA
size: NA
V: TRBV19
J: TRBJ2-7
DNA: TGTGCCAGTAGTACCAGGGGAAACGAGCAGTACTTC
CDR3: CASSTRGNEQYF

D: TRBD1
size: few
V: TRBV19
J: TRBJ1-1
DNA: TGTGCCAGTAGCGCAGGGGGCCCTGAAGCTTTCTTT
CDR3: CASSAGGPEAFF

D: NA
size: few
V: TRBV4-3
J: TRBJ2-5
DNA: TGCGCCAGCAGCCAAGATCCCACATACCAAGAGACCCAGTACTTC
CDR3: CASSQDPTYQETQYF

D: TRBD1
size: few
V: TRBV5-1
J: TRBJ1-1
DNA: TGCGCCAGCAGCTGGACGGGGACAGGAACTGAAGCTTTCTTT
CDR3: CASSWTGTGTEAFF

D: TRBD1
size: few
V: TRBV7-3
J: TRBJ2-2
DNA: TGTGCCAGCAGCGCGGGACAGGGGACGAACACCGGGGAGCTGTTTTTT
CDR3: CASSAGQGTNTGELFF

D: NA
size: NA
V: TRBV9
J: TRBJ2-1
DNA: TGTGCCAGCAGCGTAGAAGGGACACTTCACAATGAGCAGTTCTTC
CDR3: CASSVEGTLHNEQFF

D: NA
size: few
V: TRBV5-6
J: TRBJ1-1
DNA: TGTGCCAGCAGCTTGTGGCCTCGATCTGAAGCTTTCTTT
CDR3: CASSLWPRSEAFF

D: NA
size: NA
V: TRBV7-9
J: TRBJ2-5
DNA: TGTGCCAGCAGCTTCGACGGGGAGACCCAGTACTTC
CDR3: CASSFDGETQYF

D: NA
size: few
V: TRBV5-6
J: TRBJ1-2
DNA: TGTGCCAGCACCACAGGGATCCAAGTAGTCTTC
CDR3: CASTTGIQVVF

D: NA
size: NA
V: TRBV10-3
J: TRBJ1-1
DNA: TGTGCCATCAGTGGGGGGGAGGTGAACACTGAAGCTTTCTTT
CDR3: CAISGGEVNTEAFF

D: NA
size: NA
V: TRBV7-2
J: TRBJ2-1
DNA: TGTGCCAGCAGCGTTACAAACAATGAGCAGTTCTTC
CDR3: CASSVTNNEQFF

D: NA
size: NA
V: TRBV7-9
J: TRBJ1-4
DNA: TGTGCCAGCAGCGCCGTCCGCGGAGGTGGATGGGAAAAACTGTTTTTT
CDR3: CASSAVRGGGWEKLFF

D: TRBD1
size: NA
V: TRBV28
J: TRBJ1-5
DNA: TGTGCCAGCAGTCCTGGGGACAGGGGTAGCAATCAGCCCCAGAATTTT
CDR3: CASSPGDRGSNQPQNF

D: TRBD2
size: NA
V: TRBV10-3
J: TRBJ2-2
DNA: TGTGCCATCAGGATAGCGGGAACCACCGGGGAGCTGTTTTTT
CDR3: CAIRIAGTTGELFF

D: NA
size: NA
V: TRBV5-1
J: TRBJ1-1
DNA: TGCGCCAGCAGCGGCGGAGCCTACTCGGGAGGCACTGAAGCTTTCTTT
CDR3: CASSGGAYSGGTEAFF

D: NA
size: NA
V: TRBV4-1
J: TRBJ2-1
DNA: TGCGCCAGCAGCCTTCTGGTGCGCGGTGAGCAGTTCTTC
CDR3: CASSLLVRGEQFF

D: TRBD2
size: NA
V: TRBV27
J: TRBJ2-7
DNA: TGTGCCAGCAGTAGAGGGACTAGCGGAGCCTACGAGCAGTACTTC
CDR3: CASSRGTSGAYEQYF

D: NA
size: NA
V: TRBV6-5
J: TRBJ1-1
DNA: TGTGCCAGCAGCTCAGGGGCCCTGAACACTGAAGCTTTCTTT
CDR3: CASSSGALNTEAFF

D: TRBD1
size: NA
V: TRBV28
J: TRBJ1-1
DNA: TGTGCCAGCAGTACGGACAGGGAGGGCACTGAAGCTTTCTTT
CDR3: CASSTDREGTEAFF

D: TRBD1
size: few
V: TRBV28
J: TRBJ2-2
DNA: TGTGCCAGCCGGGACAGGGGGAACACCGGGGAGCTGTTTTTT
CDR3: CASRDRGNTGELFF

D: TRBD1
size: NA
V: TRBV6-1
J: TRBJ1-2
DNA: TGTGCCAGCAGAGACGGGACAGGGGGCGGTTATGGCTACACCTTC
CDR3: CASRDGTGGGYGYTF

D: TRBD2
size: few
V: TRBV4-2
J: TRBJ2-5
DNA: TGTGCCAGCAGCGAAGGGCTAGCGGGGGTGGAGACCCAGTACTTC
CDR3: CASSEGLAGVETQYF

D: TRBD1
size: few
V: TRBV11-1
J: TRBJ1-3
DNA: TGTGCCAGCAGCCGGGGACAGGGAGACTCTGGAAACACCATATATTTT
CDR3: CASSRGQGDSGNTIYF

D: NA
size: NA
V: TRBV7-2
J: TRBJ1-1
DNA: TGTGCCAGCAGCCCGCGACACATGAACACTGAAGCTTTCTTT
CDR3: CASSPRHMNTEAFF

D: NA
size: NA
V: TRBV4-3
J: TRBJ1-4
DNA: TGCGCCAGCAGCCAAGTCGGGCAGGGCCTTTATGAAAAACTGTTTTTT
CDR3: CASSQVGQGLYEKLFF

D: TRBD1
size: few
V: TRBV10-3
J: TRBJ2-7
DNA: TGTGCCATCAGTGGGGACAGCTACGAGCAGTACTTC
CDR3: CAISGDSYEQYF

D: TRBD2
size: NA
V: TRBV9
J: TRBJ2-7
DNA: TGTGCCAGCAGCGTAGGCGCTAGCGGTCACTACGAGCAGTACTTC
CDR3: CASSVGASGHYEQYF

D: NA
size: few
V: TRBV7-3
J: TRBJ2-1
DNA: TGTGCCAGCTCGGACAGCGGAGCCGCTAATGAGCAGTTCTTC
CDR3: CASSDSGAANEQFF